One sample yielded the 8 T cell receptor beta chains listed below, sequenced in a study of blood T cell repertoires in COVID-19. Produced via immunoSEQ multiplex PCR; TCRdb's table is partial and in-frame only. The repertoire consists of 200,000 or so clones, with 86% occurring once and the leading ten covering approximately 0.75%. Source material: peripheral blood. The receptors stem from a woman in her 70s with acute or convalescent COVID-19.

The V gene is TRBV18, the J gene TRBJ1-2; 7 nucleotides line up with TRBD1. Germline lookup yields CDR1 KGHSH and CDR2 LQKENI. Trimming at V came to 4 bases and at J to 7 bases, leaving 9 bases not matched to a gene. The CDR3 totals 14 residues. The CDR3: CASSLEQGIGGYTF. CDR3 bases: TGTGCCAGCTCACTGGAACAGGGGATTGGTGGCTACACCTTC.

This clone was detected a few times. The CDR3: CASSESRDRRYNSPLHF. CDR3 nucleotide sequence: TGCGCCAGCAGTGAGTCGCGGGACAGGCGGTATAATTCACCCCTCCACTTT. J is TRBJ1-6 and V is TRBV10-2, with 8 bases matching TRBD1. V was pared by 0 bases and J by 4 bases, with 5 bases of the junction left unmatched. Germline lookup yields CDR1 WSHSY and CDR2 SAAADI. There are 17 residues in the CDR3.

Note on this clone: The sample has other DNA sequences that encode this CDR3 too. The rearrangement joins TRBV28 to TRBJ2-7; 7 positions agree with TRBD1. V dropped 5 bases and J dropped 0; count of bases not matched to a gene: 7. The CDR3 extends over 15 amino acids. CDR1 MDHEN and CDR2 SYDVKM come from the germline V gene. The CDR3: CASSETGFSSYEQYF. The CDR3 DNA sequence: TGTGCCAGCAGTGAGACAGGGTTTAGCTCCTACGAGCAGTACTTC.

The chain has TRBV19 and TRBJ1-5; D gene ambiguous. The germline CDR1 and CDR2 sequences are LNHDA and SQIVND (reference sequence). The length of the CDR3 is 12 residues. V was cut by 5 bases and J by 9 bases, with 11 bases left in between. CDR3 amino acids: CASSSEARPQHF. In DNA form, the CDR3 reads TGTGCCAGTAGTTCCGAGGCCCGGCCCCAGCATTTT.

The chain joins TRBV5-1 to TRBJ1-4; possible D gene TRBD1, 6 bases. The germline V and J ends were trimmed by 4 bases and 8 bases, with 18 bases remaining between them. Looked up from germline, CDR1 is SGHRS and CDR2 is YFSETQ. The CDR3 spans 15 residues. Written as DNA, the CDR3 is TGCGCCAGCAGCCCCCTAACAGGGTCTGGGGAAAAACTGTTTTTT. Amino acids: CASSPLTGSGEKLFF.

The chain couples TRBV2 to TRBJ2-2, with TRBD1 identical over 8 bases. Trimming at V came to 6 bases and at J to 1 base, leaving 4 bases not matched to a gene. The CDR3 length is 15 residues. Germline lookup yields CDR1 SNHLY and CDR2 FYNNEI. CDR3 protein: CASRSGQVNTGELFF. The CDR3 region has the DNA TGTGCCAGCAGATCGGGACAGGTGAACACCGGGGAGCTGTTTTTT.

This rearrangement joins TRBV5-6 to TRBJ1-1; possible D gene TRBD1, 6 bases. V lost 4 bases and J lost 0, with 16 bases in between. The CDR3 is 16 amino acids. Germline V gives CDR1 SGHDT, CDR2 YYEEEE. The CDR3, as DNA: TGTGCCAGCAGCGCACAGGGCGTAGGGGTGAACACTGAAGCTTTCTTT. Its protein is CASSAQGVGVNTEAFF.

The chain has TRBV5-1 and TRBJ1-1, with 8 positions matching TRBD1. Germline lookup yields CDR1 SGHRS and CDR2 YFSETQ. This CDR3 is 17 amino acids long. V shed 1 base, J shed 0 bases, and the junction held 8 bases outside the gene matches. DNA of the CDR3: TGCGCCAGCAGCTTGTACAGGGGGTTTGATATGAACACTGAAGCTTTCTTT. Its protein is CASSLYRGFDMNTEAFF.